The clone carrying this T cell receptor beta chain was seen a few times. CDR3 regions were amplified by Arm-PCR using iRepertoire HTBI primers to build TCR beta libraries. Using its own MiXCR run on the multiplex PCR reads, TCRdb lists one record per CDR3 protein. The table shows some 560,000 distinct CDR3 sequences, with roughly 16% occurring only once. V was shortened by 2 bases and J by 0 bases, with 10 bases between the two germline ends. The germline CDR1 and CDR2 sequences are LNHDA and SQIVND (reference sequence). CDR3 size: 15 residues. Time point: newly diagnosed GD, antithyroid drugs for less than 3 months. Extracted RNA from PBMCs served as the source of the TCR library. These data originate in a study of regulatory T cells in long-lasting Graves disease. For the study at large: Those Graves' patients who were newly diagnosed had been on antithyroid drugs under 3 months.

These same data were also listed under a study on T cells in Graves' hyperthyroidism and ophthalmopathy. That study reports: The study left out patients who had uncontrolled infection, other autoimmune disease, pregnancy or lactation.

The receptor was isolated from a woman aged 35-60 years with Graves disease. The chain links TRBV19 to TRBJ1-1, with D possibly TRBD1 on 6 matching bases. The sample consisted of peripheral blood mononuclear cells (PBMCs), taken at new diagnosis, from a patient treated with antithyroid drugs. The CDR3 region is CASSISGGMNTEAFF. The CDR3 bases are TGTGCCAGTAGTATATCCGGGGGCATGAACACTGAAGCTTTCTTT.